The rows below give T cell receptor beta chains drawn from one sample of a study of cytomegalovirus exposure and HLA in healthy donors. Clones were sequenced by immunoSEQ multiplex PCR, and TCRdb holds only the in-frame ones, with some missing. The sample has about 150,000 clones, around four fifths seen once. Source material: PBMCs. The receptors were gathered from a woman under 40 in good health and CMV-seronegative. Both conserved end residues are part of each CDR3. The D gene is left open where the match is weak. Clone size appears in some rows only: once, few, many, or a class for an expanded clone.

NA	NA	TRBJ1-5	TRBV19	TGTGCCAGTAGGGTGGGACTAACCTGGAGTCAGCCCCAGCATTTT	CASRVGLTWSQPQHF
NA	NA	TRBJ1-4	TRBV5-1	TGCGCCAGCAGCTCCGGGCAGGGGAACACTAATGAAAAACTGTTTTTT	CASSSGQGNTNEKLFF
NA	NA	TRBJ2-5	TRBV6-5	TGTGCCAGCAGTTATAGTGCGGGGGCGCAAGAGACCCAGTACTTC	CASSYSAGAQETQYF
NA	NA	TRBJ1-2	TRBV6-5	TGTGCCAGCACAGGAGGAAACTATGGCTACACCTTC	CASTGGNYGYTF
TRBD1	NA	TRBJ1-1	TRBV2	TGTGCCACCAGACAGGGCATGAACACTGAAGCTTTCTTT	CATRQGMNTEAFF
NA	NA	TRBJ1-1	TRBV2	TGTGCCAGCAGGGACCTTGGACTGGAAGCTTTCTTT	CASRDLGLEAFF
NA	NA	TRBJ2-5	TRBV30	TGTGCCTGGAGCCGGGGTGGGGAGACCCAGTACTTC	CAWSRGGETQYF
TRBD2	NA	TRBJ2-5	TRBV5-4	TGTGCCAGCAGCCTGCGGGGGGCACGGGAGACCCAGTACTTC	CASSLRGARETQYF
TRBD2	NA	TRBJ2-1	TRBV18	TGTGCCAGCTCAAGGGGACTAGCGGGGGCAACTAACAATGAGCAGTTCTTC	CASSRGLAGATNNEQFF
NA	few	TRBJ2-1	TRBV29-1	TGCAGCGTTGAGTACCGTGGAGGTGAGCAGTTCTTC	CSVEYRGGEQFF
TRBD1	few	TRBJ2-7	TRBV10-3	TGTGCCATCAGCGAAGGACAGGGATACGAGCAGTACTTC	CAISEGQGYEQYF
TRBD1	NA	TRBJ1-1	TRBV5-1	TGCGCCAGCAGCTTGCAACAGGGGATCACTGAAGCTTTCTTT	CASSLQQGITEAFF
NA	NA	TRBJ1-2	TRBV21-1	TGTGCCAGCAGCCACAGGGGGGTGGGTGGCTACACCTTC	CASSHRGVGGYTF
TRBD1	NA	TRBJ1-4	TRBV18	TGTGCCAGCTCACCGTTCCGGGACAGGGGGGGTGAAAAACTGTTTTTT	CASSPFRDRGGEKLFF